Below are 6 T cell receptor beta chains sequenced from a single sample in a study of blood T cells in healthy people across ages. With a J-beta primer mix and a sample-barcoded 5' primer, a second PCR ran about 7 to 12 cycles. Each CDR3 protein gets one entry after TCRdb re-called the 5' RACE reads with MiXCR. The table shows 800,000 or so distinct CDR3 sequences, with 25% occurring only once. These data were also reused for a study on T cells of mothers and their children.

The sample was blood. The source is a boy aged 10-17 years in good health.

This clonotype turned up a few times. This chain joins TRBV6-2 or TRBV6-3 and TRBJ2-1; D unclear. Trimming shortened V by 7 bases and J by 0 bases, and 7 bases separated the two germline ends. Per germline, CDR1 MNHEY and CDR2 SVGEGT. CDR3 length equals 13 residues. The CDR3 DNA sequence: TGTGCCAGCAAGGCGGACTCCTACAATGAGCAGTTCTTC. Its protein product is CASKADSYNEQFF.

This clonotype appeared a few times. This chain connects TRBV24-1 to TRBJ2-2; possibly TRBD1 for D (5 bases). Per the germline V gene, CDR1 is KGHDR and CDR2 is SFDVKD. Trimming removed 4 bases at V and 3 bases at J, with 11 bases between. The CDR3 consists of 15 residues. The CDR3 DNA follows: TGTGCCACCAGTGAAAGGGCAGGGTACACCGGGGAGCTGTTTTTT. As protein: CATSERAGYTGELFF.

This clonotype came up a few times. The gene calls are TRBV7-2 and TRBJ2-5, with 7 bases that match TRBD1. The closer fit of TRBJ2-7 to the DNA end suggests the J call may be wrong. The CDR3 is 21 residues long. Germline V CDR1 and CDR2: SGHTA, FQGNSA. CDR3 in DNA: TGTGCCAGCAGCTTACTTTGGGACATCTCCAGGGGGAAGGTGGAGGACGACGAGCAGTACTTC. This translates into CASSLLWDISRGKVEDDEQYF.

This clonotype was found a few times. The V gene is TRBV27, the J gene TRBJ2-5; possibly TRBD2 for D (6 bases). The J call is in doubt because the DNA end fits TRBJ2-1 better. The CDR3 runs 15 residues. CDR1 and CDR2 from the germline V gene are MNHEY and SMNVEV (reference sequence). The DNA for the CDR3 is TGTGCCAGCAGTTTCGACCGGGGGTATGGCAATGAGCAGTTCTTC. As protein: CASSFDRGYGNEQFF.

The rearrangement links TRBV4-2 to TRBJ1-1; tentatively, D is TRBD1 (5 bases). The CDR3 covers 12 residues. V lost 0 bases, J lost 8 bases, and 7 bases lay in between. In germline, CDR1 is LGHNA, CDR2 YNFKEQ. The CDR3 sequence: CASSQDRVEAFF. CDR3 DNA: TGTGCCAGCAGCCAAGACAGGGTCGAAGCTTTCTTT.

This clonotype occurred a few times. The V gene is TRBV6-5, the J gene TRBJ2-5; 7 nucleotides align to TRBD1. V was pared by 5 bases and J by 4 bases, with 7 bases of the junction left unmatched. Germline V lookup: CDR1 MNHEY, CDR2 SVGAGI. CDR3 length: 14 residues. The CDR3 nucleotides are TGTGCCAGCAGTATGGGACAGCTTCGAGAGACCCAGTACTTC. This codes for CASSMGQLRETQYF.